Detailed here is one TCR beta chain. Its antigen remains unknown. This sample is drawn from a study of cytomegalovirus exposure and HLA in healthy donors. For the study at large: The approximately 100 million unique TCR beta sequences, from about 179 million T cells, were found by an earlier analysis.

Germline V gives CDR1 MNHEY, CDR2 SVGAGI. This CDR3 comprises 13 residues. Trimming shortened V by 4 bases and J by 4 bases, and 10 bases separated the two germline ends. The PCR was carried out with 60 Vbeta primers and 13 Jbeta primers. The method was immunoSEQ multiplex PCR; TCRdb's version includes in-frame clones alone and lacks a portion of them. The sample includes around 150,000 clones, roughly 78% seen only once; the top ten take approximately 4.8%. Broader study findings: Cytomegalovirus-associated status was assigned to fewer than 200 TCR beta chains.

This clonotype was obtained from a man aged 25-45 years in good health. The sequencing sample was made of PBMCs. The J gene is TRBJ2-5, the V gene TRBV6-5; a weak D match, TRBD2 (5 bases). The CDR3 loop is CASSLLGGETQYF. In nucleotides, the CDR3 is TGTGCCAGCAGTTTACTAGGAGGAGAGACCCAGTACTTC.